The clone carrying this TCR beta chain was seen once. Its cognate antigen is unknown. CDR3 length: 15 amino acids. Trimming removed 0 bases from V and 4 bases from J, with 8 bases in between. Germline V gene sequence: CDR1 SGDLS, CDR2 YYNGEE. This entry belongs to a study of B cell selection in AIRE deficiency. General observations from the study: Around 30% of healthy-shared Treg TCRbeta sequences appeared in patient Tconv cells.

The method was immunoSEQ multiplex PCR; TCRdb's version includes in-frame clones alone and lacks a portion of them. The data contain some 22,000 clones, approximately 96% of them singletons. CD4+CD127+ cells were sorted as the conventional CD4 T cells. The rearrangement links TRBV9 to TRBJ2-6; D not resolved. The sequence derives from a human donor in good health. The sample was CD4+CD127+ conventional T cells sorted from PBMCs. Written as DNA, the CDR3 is TGTGCCAGCAGCGTAGAGGGTTCCGGGGCCAACGTCCTGACTTTC. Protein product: CASSVEGSGANVLTF.